This T cell receptor beta chain was profiled in a study of T-cell memory formation after mild COVID-19. Study observations and caveats: Clones shrinking from day 15 to 85 showed even CD4/CD8 mixes; later expanders tilted CD4+.

One entry per CDR3 protein results from TCRdb running MiXCR on the 5' RACE reads. The sample has some 210,000 distinct CDR3 sequences, around 25% seen once. V was shortened by 6 bases and J by 2 bases, with 12 bases between the two germline ends. Germline values: CDR1 SGHTA, CDR2 FQGNSA. This CDR3 contains 14 residues. Comment on this clonotype: No antigen is known for it.

The sequencing input was PBMCs or a T cell subset sorted from them (not recorded which). The gene calls are TRBV7-2 and TRBJ2-3; no definite D call. The sequence came from an adult woman who had mild COVID-19 (a few samples of this study predate the infection). Cell type and time point are not known. The CDR3 loop reads CASRVWSHTDTQYF. As DNA, the CDR3 is TGTGCCAGCAGAGTTTGGTCTCACACAGATACGCAGTATTTT.